The 26 T cell receptor beta chains reported below all come from one sample, sequenced in a study of cytomegalovirus exposure and HLA in healthy donors. PCR primers comprised 60 Vbeta and 13 Jbeta primers. Profiling relied on immunoSEQ multiplex PCR, and the TCRdb table lists in-frame clones only, not all of them. The sample contains some 74,000 clones, around 81% of which appear only once. Sequenced input: PBMCs. The receptors come from a male donor in good health and CMV-seronegative.

The chain carries TRBV18 and TRBJ2-7, with D possibly matching TRBD1 (6 bases). The CDR3 contains 15 residues. V was trimmed by 0 bases and J by 5 bases, leaving 14 bases between them. Per germline, CDR1 KGHSH and CDR2 LQKENI. The CDR3 DNA follows: TGTGCCAGCTCACCACCTCCAGGGGTGAGGGACGAGCAGTACTTC. This encodes CASSPPPGVRDEQYF.

This sequence joins TRBV4-3 and TRBJ2-5, with D possibly being TRBD2 (6 bases). There are 13 residues in the CDR3. Germline lookup yields CDR1 LGHNA and CDR2 YSLEER. The V and J ends lost 3 bases and 1 base respectively, with 6 bases between them. The DNA for the CDR3 is TGCGCCAGCAGCCAGGGAGGCCAAGAGACCCAGTACTTC. Encoded protein: CASSQGGQETQYF.

This rearrangement joins TRBV11-2 to TRBJ2-5; 8 nucleotides agree with TRBD2. V lost 5 bases, J lost 1 base, and 12 bases stayed unmatched. Looked up from germline, CDR1 is SGHAT and CDR2 is FQNNGV. CDR3 size: 17 residues. CDR3 amino acids: CASSPRGLAWGQETQYF. The CDR3 coding sequence is TGTGCCAGCAGCCCCAGAGGACTAGCTTGGGGCCAAGAGACCCAGTACTTC. Combining the CDR3 with reference TRBV11-2 and TRBJ2-5 gives the whole variable domain EAGVAQSPRYKIIEKRQSVAFWCNPISGHATLYWYQQILGQGPKLLIQFQNNGVVDDSQLPKDRFSAERLKGVDSTLKIQPAKLEDSAVYLCASSPRGLAWGQETQYFGPGTRLLVL.

The chain joins TRBV11-2 to TRBJ2-2, with TRBD1 identical over 8 bases. V lost 5 bases to trimming and J lost 3 bases; unmatched junction nucleotides: 5. CDR1 and CDR2 from the germline V gene are SGHAT and FQNNGV. The CDR3 runs 15 residues. DNA for the CDR3: TGTGCCAGCAGCCCAGGGGGCATAGACACCGGGGAGCTGTTTTTT. It is translated as CASSPGGIDTGELFF.

The chain has TRBV28 and TRBJ1-4; the D gene is possibly TRBD1 (6 bases). CDR3 length: 12 residues. V shed 9 bases and J shed 8 bases, with 13 bases lying between them. Per germline, CDR1 MDHEN and CDR2 SYDVKM. The CDR3 loop is CARPQGGEKLFF. In nucleotides, the CDR3 is TGTGCCAGACCACAGGGTGGGGAAAAACTGTTTTTT.

This chain connects TRBV4-1 to TRBJ2-5, with 11 positions matching TRBD1. The CDR3 extends over 16 amino acids. CDR1 and CDR2 (germline): MGHRA, YSYEKL. V lost 3 bases, J lost 1 base, and 4 bases stayed unmatched. The CDR3 nucleotides are TGCGCCAGCAGCCATACCGGGACAGGGGGCCAAGAGACCCAGTACTTC. Protein: CASSHTGTGGQETQYF.

V and J are TRBV28 and TRBJ1-2, with D perhaps matching TRBD1 (5 bases). The germline CDR1 and CDR2 sequences are MDHEN and SYDVKM. The V end lost 3 bases, the J end lost 5 bases, and 13 bases lay between the germline ends. The CDR3 runs 14 residues. CDR3 sequence (DNA): TGTGCCAGCAGTTTTAGGCCGGGGGGGTATGGCTACACCTTC. It encodes CASSFRPGGYGYTF.

The rearrangement links TRBV5-1 to TRBJ1-2, with TRBD1 identical over 9 bases. The CDR3 length is 15 residues. Per germline, CDR1 SGHRS and CDR2 YFSETQ. The trim removed 3 bases at V and 2 bases at J, leaving 5 bases unmatched. The CDR3 DNA follows: TGCGCCAGCAGCTGGGCGGGACAGGGCAACTATGGCTACACCTTC. Protein product: CASSWAGQGNYGYTF.

This sequence joins TRBV19 and TRBJ2-1; no firm D call. There are 12 residues in the CDR3. Trimming pared 6 bases from V and 4 bases from J, leaving 7 bases between. Germline CDR1 and CDR2: LNHDA and SQIVND (reference sequence). In DNA, the CDR3 is TGTGCCAGTAGCCCCTATTACAATGAGCAGTTCTTC. Residues: CASSPYYNEQFF. Variable domain in full (rest from reference TRBV19 and TRBJ2-1): DGGITQSPKYLFRKEGQNVTLSCEQNLNHDAMYWYRQDPGQGLRLIYYSQIVNDFQKGDIAEGYSVSREKKESFPLTVTSAQKNPTAFYLCASSPYYNEQFFGPGTRLTVL.

V usage is TRBV10-3 and J usage is TRBJ2-1; the match to TRBD2 covers 16 bases. The germline CDR1 and CDR2 sequences are ENHRY and SYGVKD. The CDR3 consists of 18 residues. Trimming at V came to 6 bases and at J to 6 bases, leaving 11 bases not matched to a gene. The CDR3 spells CAIRAEPGLAGGRNEQFF. The CDR3 nucleotides are TGTGCCATCAGGGCCGAACCGGGACTAGCGGGGGGGCGCAATGAGCAGTTCTTC.

The V and J genes are TRBV5-1 and TRBJ2-2; TRBD2 aligns across 12 bases. CDR1 is SGHRS, CDR2 YFSETQ, per germline. The J segment lost 4 bases and the V segment lost 2 bases, leaving 6 bases of the junction unmatched. This CDR3 is 17 amino acids long. CDR3 sequence reads: CASSFDTSGRITGELFF. For the CDR3, the DNA is TGCGCCAGCAGCTTTGACACTAGCGGGAGGATCACCGGGGAGCTGTTTTTT.

Points on this clone: The sample carries other DNA sequences with the same CDR3. This chain connects TRBV5-1 to TRBJ1-1, with D perhaps matching TRBD1 (6 bases). In germline, CDR1 is SGHRS, CDR2 YFSETQ. There are 15 residues in the CDR3. With 0 bases removed from V and 0 bases from J, the gap between germline ends came to 9 bases. CDR3 residues: CASSLAGGLNTEAFF. CDR3 nucleotides: TGCGCCAGCAGCTTGGCCGGGGGGCTGAACACTGAAGCTTTCTTT.

This clone was observed once. This rearrangement joins TRBV10-1 to TRBJ2-7, with 8 bases identical to TRBD2. The trim removed 10 bases at V and 0 bases at J, leaving 8 bases unmatched. Germline CDR1 reads WNHNN; CDR2 reads SYGVQD (reference sequence). This CDR3 contains 14 residues. The chain's CDR3 is CATSRGGSSYEQYF. The CDR3 coding sequence is TGCGCCACCTCCCGCGGGGGGAGCTCCTACGAGCAGTACTTC.

The chain has TRBV9 and TRBJ1-1, with D uncertain. Germline V lookup: CDR1 SGDLS, CDR2 YYNGEE. The ends were cut back, 4 bases at V and 1 base at J, with 11 bases in the middle. The CDR3 is 14 residues long. CDR3 DNA: TGTGCCAGCAGCCTCCGGGAGGGGAACACTGAAGCTTTCTTT. Amino acids: CASSLREGNTEAFF.

This chain links TRBV30 with TRBJ1-2; a weak D match, TRBD1 (5 bases). The V end was cut by 2 bases, the J end by 5 bases, with 15 bases between. The CDR3 consists of 14 residues. Germline CDR1 GTSNPN, CDR2 SVGIG (reference sequence). The CDR3 DNA reads TGTGCCTGGAGTCCCCAGGGTGGTACATATGGCTACACCTTC. It encodes CAWSPQGGTYGYTF. Variable domain in full (rest from reference TRBV30 and TRBJ1-2): SQTIHQWPATLVQPVGSPLSLECTVEGTSNPNLYWYRQAAGRGLQLLFYSVGIGQISSEVPQNLSASRPQDRQFILSSKKLLLSDSGFYLCAWSPQGGTYGYTFGSGTRLTVV.

This clone was counted between two and nine times. The chain employs TRBV19 and TRBJ1-5, with D maybe TRBD1 (6 bases). CDR1 is LNHDA, CDR2 SQIVND, per germline (reference sequence). The CDR3 is 13 residues long. The V end was cut by 4 bases, the J end by 11 bases, with 15 bases between. The DNA of the CDR3 is TGTGCCAGTAGTAGCCTACAGGGAAAAGCCCAGCATTTT. It is translated as CASSSLQGKAQHF.

The rearrangement joins TRBV10-1 to TRBJ1-5; D is possibly TRBD1 (6 bases). CDR3 length: 14 residues. Trimming removed 8 bases from V and 5 bases from J, with 16 bases in between. The germline CDR1 and CDR2 sequences are WNHNN and SYGVQD (reference sequence). CDR3 sequence (DNA): TGCGCCAGCTACAACAGGGTTGCGGATCAGCCCCAGCATTTT. Its translation is CASYNRVADQPQHF.

This clone was seen only once. V gene TRBV7-9 combines with J gene TRBJ1-2, with D tentatively TRBD1 (5 bases). The CDR3 extends over 16 amino acids. V gave up 1 base and J gave up 7 bases, with 19 bases separating them. CDR1 is SEHNR and CDR2 is FQNEAQ in the germline V gene (reference sequence). CDR3 bases: TGTGCCAGCAGCTTAGAACCGGAGTCAGGGTTATCTGGCTACACCTTC. Protein: CASSLEPESGLSGYTF.

The V and J genes are TRBV9 and TRBJ2-7, with a tentative D call TRBD2 (5 bases). The CDR3 extends over 15 amino acids. Germline values: CDR1 SGDLS, CDR2 YYNGEE. Trimming left V 0 bases short and J 2 bases short, with 12 bases between. CDR3 nucleotide sequence: TGTGCCAGCAGCGTAGATCTTAGCGAAACCTACGAGCAGTACTTC. It is translated as CASSVDLSETYEQYF.

The chain couples TRBV10-3 to TRBJ1-1; D unclear. The CDR3 length is 11 residues. With 4 bases removed from V and 3 bases from J, the gap between germline ends came to 3 bases. Looked up from germline, CDR1 is ENHRY and CDR2 is SYGVKD. CDR3 residues: CAISADTEAFF. CDR3 nucleotides: TGTGCCATCAGTGCGGACACTGAAGCTTTCTTT.

The chain couples TRBV18 to TRBJ1-1, with D tentatively TRBD1 (5 bases). This CDR3 has 13 amino acids. The V end lost 4 bases, the J end lost 10 bases, and 16 bases lay between the germline ends. Germline loops: CDR1 KGHSH, CDR2 LQKENI. The CDR3 DNA follows: TGTGCCAGCTCACTTCAGGGCACCGAAGGAGCTTTCTTT. This codes for CASSLQGTEGAFF.

This chain links TRBV6-5 with TRBJ1-2; 7 bases are shared with TRBD1. Germline assignment: CDR1 MNHEY and CDR2 SVGAGI. V gave up 8 bases and J gave up 5 bases; unmatched junction bases: 11. This CDR3 region has 14 residues. The CDR3 DNA sequence: TGTGCCAGCGGACCGGAGGGGGCAAGATATGGCTACACCTTC. Residues: CASGPEGARYGYTF.

V is TRBV6-1 and J is TRBJ2-7, with TRBD2 as a possible D gene (5 bases). Trimming shortened V by 3 bases and J by 2 bases, and 8 bases separated the two germline ends. The CDR3 consists of 13 residues. From germline, CDR1 is MNHNS and CDR2 SASEGT. The CDR3 spells CASSDGNPYEQYF. The CDR3 DNA reads as TGTGCCAGCAGTGACGGGAACCCCTACGAGCAGTACTTC.

The chain uses TRBV4-2 and TRBJ2-7; the match to TRBD1 covers 10 bases. Trimming cost V 0 bases and J 2 bases; bases outside gene matches: 1. This CDR3 comprises 15 residues. Per germline, CDR1 LGHNA and CDR2 YNFKEQ. The CDR3 here is CASSQETGGAYEQYF. The CDR3 nucleotides read TGTGCCAGCAGCCAAGAGACAGGGGGCGCCTACGAGCAGTACTTC.

This clone occurred a few times. This chain joins TRBV10-2 and TRBJ2-3; 13 bases agree with TRBD2. The V gene end was trimmed by 6 bases and the J gene end by 0 bases; junction bases not matched to a gene: 3. Germline CDR1 and CDR2: WSHSY and SAAADI. This CDR3 is 16 amino acids long. This CDR3 is CASRQGLAGSTDTQYF. The CDR3 DNA reads TGCGCCAGCAGGCAGGGACTAGCGGGGAGCACAGATACGCAGTATTTT.

The chain uses TRBV2 and TRBJ2-3, with D maybe TRBD1 (6 bases). The CDR3 is 15 amino acids. Germline V gene lookup returns CDR1 SNHLY and CDR2 FYNNEI. The ends were cut back, 4 bases at V and 0 bases at J, with 11 bases in the middle. The CDR3 loop is CASSVGRGSTDTQYF. In DNA form, the CDR3 reads TGTGCCAGCAGTGTAGGCAGGGGCAGCACAGATACGCAGTATTTT. Full variable domain (missing parts from reference TRBV2 and TRBJ2-3): EPEVTQTPSHQVTQMGQEVILRCVPISNHLYFYWYRQILGQKVEFLVSFYNNEISEKSEIFDDQFSVERPDGSNFTLKIRSTKLEDSAMYFCASSVGRGSTDTQYFGPGTRLTVL.